What follows is one T cell receptor beta chain and its context. Antigen specificity is unknown. The entry originates in a study of cytomegalovirus exposure and HLA in healthy donors. V trimming: 7 bases; J trimming: 2 bases; junction bases outside the gene matches: 7. Per the germline V gene, CDR1 is SGHRS and CDR2 is YFSETQ. This CDR3 has 15 amino acids. PCR was performed using 60 Vbeta and 13 Jbeta primers. Data came from immunoSEQ multiplex PCR; TCRdb stores just in-frame clones and leaves some out. The specimen's table records about 210,000 clones. Findings of the study overall: Within an earlier analysis, most TCR beta V segments proved productive either about 90% or about 30% of the time.

The source is a woman in her twenties or thirties in good health and CMV-seropositive. Input material: PBMCs. V and J are TRBV5-1 and TRBJ2-3; 10 bases are shared with TRBD1. The CDR3 DNA sequence: TGCGCCAGCGCCCGGGACAGGGGCCCCACAGATACGCAGTATTTT. Its translation is CASARDRGPTDTQYF.